Each of the 20 T cell receptor beta chains below was sequenced from the same sample in a study of CD8 T cells in Susac syndrome. With random hexamers, reverse transcription was performed on about 0.45 to 1 ug of RNA. TCRdb redid the calling of the immunoSEQ multiplex PCR reads with MiXCR, one entry per CDR3 protein. The sample lists approximately 180,000 distinct CDR3 sequences, about 91% occurring once. The material sequenced was CD4+ T cells from PBMCs. Receptor source: a human donor with Susac syndrome.

The chain uses TRBV3-1 and TRBJ1-1; TRBD1 is a possible D gene (5 bases). The CDR3 loop spans 12 amino acids. The germline CDR1 and CDR2 sequences are LGHDT and YNNKEL (reference sequence). The V end was cut by 1 base, the J end by 8 bases, with 8 bases between. In DNA form, the CDR3 reads TGTGCCAGCAGCCAAGGACAGCAAGAAGCTTTCTTT. This translates into CASSQGQQEAFF.

V is TRBV18 and J is TRBJ1-2, with 8 bases matching TRBD1. The CDR3 loop spans 17 amino acids. Germline V gives CDR1 KGHSH, CDR2 LQKENI. The V gene end was trimmed by 6 bases and the J gene end by 4 bases; junction bases not matched to a gene: 16. The CDR3 spells CASSFLAGGADVYGYTF. The CDR3 bases are TGTGCCAGCTCCTTCCTGGCAGGGGGCGCGGATGTCTATGGCTACACCTTC.

Here the CDR3 reads CASRLTSGMDGELFF. CDR3 nucleotides: TGTGCCAGCAGGTTGACTAGCGGGATGGACGGGGAGCTGTTTTTT. J is TRBJ2-2 and V is TRBV2, with 11 bases matching TRBD2. CDR3 length equals 15 residues. V dropped 6 bases and J dropped 7; count of bases not matched to a gene: 7. Germline CDR1 reads SNHLY; CDR2 reads FYNNEI. Drawing the rest from reference TRBV2 and TRBJ2-2, the complete variable domain is EPEVTQTPSHQVTQMGQEVILRCVPISNHLYFYWYRQILGQKVEFLVSFYNNEISEKSEIFDDQFSVERPDGSNFTLKIRSTKLEDSAMYFCASRLTSGMDGELFFGEGSRLTVL.

The chain links TRBV20-1 to TRBJ1-1; 7 bases map to TRBD1. This CDR3 is 12 amino acids long. Germline CDR1 DFQATT, CDR2 SNEGSKA (reference sequence). Losses at the gene ends were 0 bases for V and 9 bases for J; bases not matched to a gene: 4. CDR3 residues: CSARDGTVKAFF. CDR3 sequence (DNA): TGCAGTGCTAGAGATGGGACAGTTAAAGCTTTCTTT.

The rearrangement links TRBV5-1 to TRBJ2-7; no definite D call. V dropped 1 base and J dropped 4 bases, with 15 bases sitting between them. This CDR3 contains 15 residues. The germline gives CDR1 SGHRS, CDR2 YFSETQ. CDR3 DNA: TGCGCCAGCAGCTTGTACGGAGTCCTCTTGTACGAGCAGTACTTC. Translation: CASSLYGVLLYEQYF.

The chain employs TRBV30 and TRBJ1-2, with a tentative D call TRBD1 (6 bases). Germline assignment: CDR1 GTSNPN and CDR2 SVGIG (reference sequence). The CDR3 sequence is 12 residues long. The V and J ends lost 7 bases and 4 bases respectively, with 13 bases between them. This chain's CDR3 is CALSGTSYGYTF. CDR3 DNA: TGTGCCTTGTCGGGGACAAGCTATGGCTACACCTTC. Together with reference TRBV30 and TRBJ1-2, the CDR3 gives the full variable domain: SQTIHQWPATLVQPVGSPLSLECTVEGTSNPNLYWYRQAAGRGLQLLFYSVGIGQISSEVPQNLSASRPQDRQFILSSKKLLLSDSGFYLCALSGTSYGYTFGSGTRLTVV.

In this sample, this clonotype turned up once. J is TRBJ1-4 and V is TRBV7-9; the D is unclear. This CDR3 region has 13 residues. CDR1 is SEHNR, CDR2 FQNEAQ, per germline (reference sequence). Trimming pared 2 bases from V and 5 bases from J, leaving 6 bases between. The CDR3 is CASSLYGNEKLFF. The CDR3 coding sequence is TGTGCCAGCAGCTTATACGGAAATGAAAAACTGTTTTTT.

The chain carries TRBV5-1 and TRBJ2-5; D is unresolved. The germline V gene encodes CDR1 SGHRS and CDR2 YFSETQ. V was pared by 4 bases and J by 5 bases, with 9 bases between. The CDR3 loop spans 12 amino acids. The CDR3 DNA is TGCGCCAGCAGCGGTCCCGGGGAGACCCAGTACTTC. This gives the protein CASSGPGETQYF.

The rearrangement links TRBV6-2 or TRBV6-3 to TRBJ1-5; D gene uncertain. Trimming stripped 6 bases from V and 3 bases from J, with 12 bases between. The CDR3 is 14 amino acids. Germline V gene sequence: CDR1 MNHEY, CDR2 SVGEGT. CDR3 sequence (DNA): TGTGCCAGCAGACTATCGGGAGACAATCAGCCCCAGCATTTT. Residues: CASRLSGDNQPQHF.

Here the CDR3 reads CASSQFTLGLNTDTQYF. The CDR3 nucleotides read TGCGCCAGCAGCCAATTCACCCTAGGGTTAAACACAGATACGCAGTATTTT. The rearrangement joins TRBV4-1 to TRBJ2-3; no clear D gene. V was clipped by 2 bases and J by 2 bases, with 17 bases between them. The CDR3 sequence is 17 residues long. Germline CDR1 and CDR2: MGHRA and YSYEKL.

V is TRBV19 and J is TRBJ2-7; D might be TRBD2 (6 bases). The V end was cut by 4 bases, the J end by 6 bases, with 13 bases between. This CDR3 region has 13 residues. Germline values: CDR1 LNHDA, CDR2 SQIVND (reference sequence). DNA for the CDR3: TGTGCCAGTAGTAGACTAGTGTCAACCGAGCAGTACTTC. It specifies CASSRLVSTEQYF.

The chain employs TRBV4-1 and TRBJ1-1; a possible D gene is TRBD1 (5 bases). The CDR3 covers 15 residues. Germline V CDR1 and CDR2: MGHRA, YSYEKL. The V end was cut by 6 bases, the J end by 4 bases, with 18 bases between. This chain's CDR3 is CASSLRGGVTTEAFF. DNA of the CDR3: TGCGCCAGCAGTCTAAGGGGAGGGGTCACCACTGAAGCTTTCTTT.

This clonotype has a single count. The genes are TRBV28 and TRBJ2-5; TRBD1 might be the D (6 bases). Between the trimmed V and J ends, which lost 4 bases and 4 bases, there was a span of 13 bases. This CDR3 comprises 14 residues. CDR1 and CDR2 from the germline V gene are MDHEN and SYDVKM. CDR3 DNA sequence: TGTGCCAGCAGTTCAGGACAGCTCTTAGAGACCCAGTACTTC. It translates to CASSSGQLLETQYF.

The V and J genes are TRBV5-4 and TRBJ2-1; D is unclear. Trimming took off 0 bases at V and 0 bases at J, with 13 bases between the two ends. The CDR3 totals 17 residues. Germline V gives CDR1 SGHNT, CDR2 YYREEE (reference sequence). CDR3: CASSLDGPQSSYNEQFF. DNA of the CDR3: TGTGCCAGCAGCTTGGATGGGCCCCAAAGCTCCTACAATGAGCAGTTCTTC.

This clonotype is a singleton in its sample. The rearrangement links TRBV7-2 to TRBJ2-7; D perhaps matches TRBD1 (5 bases). V lost 4 bases and J lost 4, with 17 bases in between. From germline, CDR1 is SGHTA and CDR2 FQGNSA. The CDR3 spans 15 residues. DNA for the CDR3: TGTGCCAGCAGCTCCCCTGTTTCTTACAGGTACGAGCAGTACTTC. Amino acids: CASSSPVSYRYEQYF. Based on the CDR3 plus reference TRBV7-2 and TRBJ2-7, the full variable domain is GAGVSQSPSNKVTEKGKDVELRCDPISGHTALYWYRQSLGQGLEFLIYFQGNSAPDKSGLPSDRFSAERTGGSVSTLTIQRTQQEDSAVYLCASSSPVSYRYEQYFGPGTRLTVT.

The CDR3 spells CASSPTSGGAETQYF. Here the CDR3 DNA reads TGCGCCAGCAGCCCAACTAGCGGGGGTGCAGAGACCCAGTACTTC. The rearrangement joins TRBV5-1 to TRBJ2-5; 11 bases agree with TRBD2. The CDR3 covers 15 residues. Germline lookup yields CDR1 SGHRS and CDR2 YFSETQ. J lost 4 bases, V lost 4 bases, and 6 bases had no gene match.

This clonotype was detected only once. J is TRBJ1-4 and V is TRBV30; no definite D call. Trimming took 0 bases from V and 2 from J, leaving 16 bases between them. Germline V gene data show CDR1 as GTSNPN and CDR2 as SVGIG (reference sequence). This CDR3 has 17 residues. CDR3 in DNA: TGTGCCTGGAGTGTCCTGGGCAGTTTGGGGACTAATGAAAAACTGTTTTTT. Protein product: CAWSVLGSLGTNEKLFF.

This rearrangement joins TRBV7-2 to TRBJ2-3, with TRBD2 matching over 9 bases. CDR3 length: 15 amino acids. Germline V gene data show CDR1 as SGHTA and CDR2 as FQGNSA. V was clipped by 5 bases and J by 4 bases; unmatched bases: 7. The CDR3 bases are TGTGCCAGCAGCCGGAGCGGGGGGATATCAGATACGCAGTATTTT. This codes for CASSRSGGISDTQYF.

The V call is TRBV3-1, the J call TRBJ2-2; 11 bases match TRBD2. The CDR3 length is 16 residues. In germline, CDR1 is LGHDT, CDR2 YNNKEL (reference sequence). With V trimmed by 2 bases and J by 6 bases, 5 bases remained unmatched. DNA of the CDR3: TGTGCCAGCAGCCAAATTAGCGGGGGGGCCTCCGGGGAGCTGTTTTTT. Translating it yields CASSQISGGASGELFF.

The chain joins TRBV20-1 to TRBJ2-1; TRBD2 matches at 8 bases. Trimming took 6 bases from V and 2 from J; bases not matched to a gene: 6. The CDR3 loop spans 14 amino acids. CDR1 is DFQATT and CDR2 is SNEGSKA in the germline V gene (reference sequence). The CDR3 spells CSARSGRTYNEQFF. The CDR3 DNA is TGCAGTGCCCGCAGCGGGAGAACCTACAATGAGCAGTTCTTC.